These T cell receptor beta chains were read from a single sample in a study of lymphopenia after photon versus proton radiotherapy. Using immunoSEQ multiplex PCR, the repertoire was profiled, and TCRdb retains in-frame clones only, with some absent. The sample has 70,000 or so clones, less than 95% seen once. Sequencing used peripheral blood, obtained from a patient treated with photon-based radiotherapy. Source of these receptors: a woman aged 40 to 50 with cholangiocarcinoma. CDR3s leave out the opening cysteine and the closing phenylalanine or tryptophan.

>TRBJ1-2|TRBV7-2
ASSRGGAPSYGYT
>TRBJ2-7|TRBV7-2
ASSLTSGRGVWYEQY
>TRBJ2-4|TRBV11-2
ASSFHRVAKNIQY
>TRBJ2-5|TRBV14
ASSRAGQARETQY
>TRBJ2-7|TRBV18
ASSPLGLAGGYYEQY
>TRBJ2-1|TRBV4-3
ASSQGLGLAGNDEQF
>TRBJ1-1|TRBV10-3
AISERTGQAF
>TRBJ2-7|TRBV9
ASSVASQSYEQY
>TRBJ2-7|TRBV2
ASRGQGSYEQY
>TRBJ1-2|TRBV6-5
ASSYRGHLTYGYT
>TRBJ1-2|TRBV30
AWRGTGDGYT